A single sample gave rise to the 10 T cell receptor beta chains below, sequenced in a study of cytomegalovirus exposure and HLA in healthy donors. The PCR was carried out with 60 Vbeta primers and 13 Jbeta primers. Profiled with immunoSEQ multiplex PCR; TCRdb holds only in-frame clones, not every one. The sample yields around 100,000 clones, 55% to 85% seen once. Sequenced input: PBMCs. The receptors originated from a woman under 30 in good health and CMV-seropositive.

The J gene is TRBJ2-7, the V gene TRBV4-2; 8 nucleotides match TRBD1. The CDR3 spans 15 residues. V dropped 3 bases and J dropped 2; count of bases not matched to a gene: 6. The germline CDR1 and CDR2 sequences are LGHNA and YNFKEQ. CDR3 sequence (DNA): TGTGCCAGCAGCCATCTAAGACAGGGGACCTACGAGCAGTACTTC. This sequence encodes CASSHLRQGTYEQYF.

The J gene is TRBJ2-3, the V gene TRBV11-1; no reliable D call. Germline V gene lookup returns CDR1 SGHAT and CDR2 FQDESV (reference sequence). The CDR3 loop spans 12 amino acids. The V end lost 6 bases, the J end lost 4 bases, and 8 bases lay between the germline ends. CDR3 DNA sequence: TGTGCCAGCAGGCGGTATCCAGATACGCAGTATTTT. Protein: CASRRYPDTQYF. Together with reference TRBV11-1 and TRBJ2-3, the CDR3 gives the full variable domain: EAEVAQSPRYKITEKSQAVAFWCDPISGHATLYWYRQILGQGPELLVQFQDESVVDDSQLPKDRFSAERLKGVDSTLKIQPAELGDSAMYLCASRRYPDTQYFGPGTRLTVL.

The V and J genes are TRBV7-9 and TRBJ1-5; 9 nucleotides match TRBD1. The CDR3 sequence is 16 residues long. The germline CDR1 and CDR2 sequences are SEHNR and FQNEAQ (reference sequence). The ends lost 3 bases at V and 6 bases at J; junction bases unmatched: 9. CDR3 sequence reads: CASSFGTGQGRQPQHF. In DNA, the CDR3 is TGTGCCAGCAGCTTCGGCACGGGACAGGGCCGTCAGCCCCAGCATTTT.

CDR3 region: CASSEAPGGTDTQYF. The DNA for the CDR3 is TGTGCCAGCAGTGAAGCGCCAGGGGGCACAGATACGCAGTATTTT. V and J are TRBV6-1 and TRBJ2-3, with D possibly being TRBD1 (6 bases). Germline CDR1 and CDR2: MNHNS and SASEGT. V lost 0 bases and J 1 base, leaving 8 bases between the germline ends. The length of the CDR3 is 15 residues.

J is TRBJ2-1 and V is TRBV7-6; 12 bases fit TRBD2. Trimming cost V 4 bases and J 7 bases; bases outside gene matches: 8. The CDR3 loop spans 16 amino acids. CDR1 and CDR2 (germline): SGHVS, FNYEAQ. Here the CDR3 reads CASSYRTSGNGNEQFF. CDR3 DNA: TGTGCCAGCAGCTACCGGACTAGCGGGAACGGTAATGAGCAGTTCTTC.

This chain uses TRBV27 with TRBJ2-2, with D possibly matching TRBD2 (5 bases). Germline loops: CDR1 MNHEY, CDR2 SMNVEV (reference sequence). V was trimmed by 5 bases and J by 6 bases, leaving 10 bases between them. CDR3 size: 13 residues. CDR3 residues: CASSLEAAGELFF. The CDR3 bases are TGTGCCAGCAGTCTGGAGGCGGCCGGGGAGCTGTTTTTT.

The CDR3 nucleotides are TGTGCCAGCAGCTCCCGGACAGGTCCTGACTATGGCTACACCTTC. Amino acid sequence: CASSSRTGPDYGYTF. The chain has TRBV6-5 and TRBJ1-2, with 7 bases matching TRBD1. The CDR3 is 15 amino acids. V was clipped by 6 bases and J by 3 bases; unmatched bases: 10. The V gene's germline CDR1 is MNHEY and CDR2 SVGAGI.

A word on this clone: The same CDR3 can be traced to other DNA sequences in this sample. The V and J genes are TRBV29-1 and TRBJ2-1; maybe TRBD2 (6 bases). In germline, CDR1 is SQVTM, CDR2 ANQGSEA. V dropped 6 bases and J dropped 6 bases, with 15 bases sitting between them. The CDR3 sequence is 13 residues long. The CDR3, as DNA: TGCAGCGTGGGCCCCCGGGGGTCCAATGAGCAGTTCTTC. Its protein is CSVGPRGSNEQFF.

This clone has just a few counts. This chain links TRBV10-3 with TRBJ2-1; 10 bases are shared with TRBD1. The ends lost 6 bases at V and 7 bases at J; junction bases unmatched: 6. The CDR3 sequence is 14 residues long. The germline V gene has CDR1 ENHRY and CDR2 SYGVKD. DNA of the CDR3: TGTGCCATCAGGGCGGGGACAGGGGAGAATGAGCAGTTCTTC. Its translation is CAIRAGTGENEQFF.

The chain has TRBV19 and TRBJ2-7; 8 bases are shared with TRBD2. V lost 2 bases, J lost 8 bases, and 8 bases stayed unmatched. The CDR3 totals 14 residues. CDR1 is LNHDA, CDR2 SQIVND, per germline (reference sequence). DNA of the CDR3: TGTGCCAGTAGTATACGGGAGGGCCCTCTACAGCAGTACTTC. Residues: CASSIREGPLQQYF. Combining the CDR3 with reference TRBV19 and TRBJ2-7 gives the whole variable domain DGGITQSPKYLFRKEGQNVTLSCEQNLNHDAMYWYRQDPGQGLRLIYYSQIVNDFQKGDIAEGYSVSREKKESFPLTVTSAQKNPTAFYLCASSIREGPLQQYFGPGTRLTVT.